The T cell receptor beta chain described here comes from a study of CD8+CD57+ T cells in acquired aplastic anemia. Study background: The average for DNA from sorted CD4+ and CD8+ cells was about 3.3 ug.

To note about this clonotype: Its cognate antigen is unknown.

The TCR beta profiling, which covered VDJ combination and CDR3 sequence, was carried out using genomic DNA as the template. Via MiXCR, TCRdb re-called the reads, giving one row per CDR3 protein. The data hold more than 150,000 distinct CDR3 sequences, with 45% to 50% observed a single time. This CDR3 region has 14 residues. Germline values: CDR1 SGHAT, CDR2 FQDESV (reference sequence). V was pared by 5 bases and J by 3 bases, with 13 bases between. The study, taken as a whole, reports: A set of approximately 29 CD8+ CDR3 sequences was shared between patients and controls, and these sequences appeared highly expressed in patients.

The source material was sorted CD4+, CD8+, or CD8+CD57+ T cells (not recorded which) from PBMCs. This TCR derives from a human donor in good health. The genes are TRBV11-1 and TRBJ1-1; D is unresolved. CDR3 in amino acids: CASSPGWRDTEAFF. The CDR3 bases are TGTGCCAGCAGCCCGGGGTGGAGGGACACTGAAGCTTTCTTT.